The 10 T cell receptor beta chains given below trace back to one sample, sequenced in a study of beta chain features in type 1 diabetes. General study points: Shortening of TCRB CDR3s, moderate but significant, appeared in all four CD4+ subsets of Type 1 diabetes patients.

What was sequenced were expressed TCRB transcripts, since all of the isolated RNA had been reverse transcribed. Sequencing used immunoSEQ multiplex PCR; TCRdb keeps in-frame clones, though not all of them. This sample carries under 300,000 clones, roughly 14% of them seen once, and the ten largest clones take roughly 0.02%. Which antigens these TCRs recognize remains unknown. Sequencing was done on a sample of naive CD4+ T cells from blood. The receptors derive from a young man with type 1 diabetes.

CDR3 bases: TGTGCCAGCAGCCAGGGGGGAAGCAATCAGCCCCAGCATTTT. Its protein product is CASSQGGSNQPQHF. This chain connects TRBV28 to TRBJ1-5; 7 bases agree with TRBD1. The CDR3 loop spans 14 amino acids. V was pared by 6 bases and J by 1 base, with 3 bases of the junction left unmatched. CDR1 is MDHEN and CDR2 is SYDVKM in the germline V gene.

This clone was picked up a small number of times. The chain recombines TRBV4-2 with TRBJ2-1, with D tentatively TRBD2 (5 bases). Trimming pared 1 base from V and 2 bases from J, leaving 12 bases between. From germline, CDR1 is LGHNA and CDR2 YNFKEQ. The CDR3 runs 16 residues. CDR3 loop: CASSQGEAATYNEQFF. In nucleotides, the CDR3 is TGTGCCAGCAGCCAAGGGGAAGCGGCTACCTACAATGAGCAGTTCTTC.

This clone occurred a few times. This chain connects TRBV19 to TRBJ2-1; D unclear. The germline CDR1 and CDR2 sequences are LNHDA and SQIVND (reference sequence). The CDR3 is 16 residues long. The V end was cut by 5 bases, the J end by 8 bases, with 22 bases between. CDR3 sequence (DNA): TGTGCCAGTAGTCGGAACGACTTAACCCTTTTGGATGAGCAGTTCTTC. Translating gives CASSRNDLTLLDEQFF.

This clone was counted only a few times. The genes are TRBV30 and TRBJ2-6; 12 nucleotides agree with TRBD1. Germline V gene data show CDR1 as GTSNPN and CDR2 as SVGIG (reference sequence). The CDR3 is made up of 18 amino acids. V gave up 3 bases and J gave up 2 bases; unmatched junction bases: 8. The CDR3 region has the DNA TGTGCCTGGAGACAACTGGGACAGGGGGCGCCTGGGGCCAACGTCCTGACTTTC. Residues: CAWRQLGQGAPGANVLTF.

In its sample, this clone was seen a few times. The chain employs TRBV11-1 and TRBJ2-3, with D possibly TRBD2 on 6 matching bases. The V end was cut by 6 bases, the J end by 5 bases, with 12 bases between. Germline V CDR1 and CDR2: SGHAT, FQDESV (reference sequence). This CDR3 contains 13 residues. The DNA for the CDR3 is TGTGCCAGCAGTCGGGAGCCTAGAGATACGCAGTATTTT. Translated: CASSREPRDTQYF.

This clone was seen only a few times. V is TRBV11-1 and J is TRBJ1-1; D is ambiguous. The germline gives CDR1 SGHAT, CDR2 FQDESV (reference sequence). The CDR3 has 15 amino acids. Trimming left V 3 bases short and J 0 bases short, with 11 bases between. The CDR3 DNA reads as TGTGCCAGCAGCTTGGGAGTGCTTATGAACACTGAAGCTTTCTTT. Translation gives CASSLGVLMNTEAFF.

CDR3 in amino acids: CASSPPASGSTGELFF. CDR3 sequence (DNA): TGTGCCAGCTCACCACCGGCTAGCGGGAGCACCGGGGAGCTGTTTTTT. The rearrangement joins TRBV18 to TRBJ2-2; TRBD2 agrees at 10 bases. The germline CDR1 and CDR2 sequences are KGHSH and LQKENI. CDR3 size: 16 residues. Germline trimming cut 0 bases from V and 4 bases from J; bases unmatched to any gene: 2.

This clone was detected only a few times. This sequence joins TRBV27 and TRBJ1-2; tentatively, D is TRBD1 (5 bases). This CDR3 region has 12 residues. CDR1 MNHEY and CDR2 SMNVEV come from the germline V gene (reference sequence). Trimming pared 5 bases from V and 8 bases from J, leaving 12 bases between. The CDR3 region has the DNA TGTGCCAGCAGTGGATCATGGGGCGGCTACACCTTC. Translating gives CASSGSWGGYTF.

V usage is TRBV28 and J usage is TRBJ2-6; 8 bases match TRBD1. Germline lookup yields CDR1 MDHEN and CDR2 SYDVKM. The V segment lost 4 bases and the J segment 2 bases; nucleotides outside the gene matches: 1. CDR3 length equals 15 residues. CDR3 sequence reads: CASSSGGPGANVLTF. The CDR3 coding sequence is TGTGCCAGCAGTTCAGGGGGCCCTGGGGCCAACGTCCTGACTTTC. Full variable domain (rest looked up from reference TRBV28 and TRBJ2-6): DVKVTQSSRYLVKRTGEKVFLECVQDMDHENMFWYRQDPGLGLRLIYFSYDVKMKEKGDIPEGYSVSREKKERFSLILESASTNQTSMYLCASSSGGPGANVLTFGAGSRLTVL.

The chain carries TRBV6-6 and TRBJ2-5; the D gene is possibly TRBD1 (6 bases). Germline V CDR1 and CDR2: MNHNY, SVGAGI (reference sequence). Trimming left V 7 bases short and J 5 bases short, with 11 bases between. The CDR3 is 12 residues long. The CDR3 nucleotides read TGTGCCAGCACCCCAGGGGACGAGACCCAGTACTTC. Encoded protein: CASTPGDETQYF.